Given below is one T cell receptor (beta chain) in context. What it binds is not known. Researchers amplified the TCR beta CDR3 regions from RNA transcripts. A set of HTBI primers served as the primers for a first-round RT-PCR of the TCR CDR3. Each CDR3 protein gets one entry after TCRdb re-called the multiplex PCR reads with MiXCR. The repertoire has 700,000 or so distinct CDR3 sequences, about a sixth of them found once; the top ten carry around 7.7%. J gave up 3 bases and V 2 bases, and 9 bases lay outside the gene matches. CDR1 and CDR2 from the germline V gene are DFQATT and SNEGSKA (reference sequence). The CDR3 covers 16 residues. The sample originates from a study of T cells in Graves' hyperthyroidism and ophthalmopathy. The study, taken as a whole, reports: In blood, most of the thyroid clonotypes expanded above 0.001 were also present.

Those patients with uncontrolled infection, other autoimmune disease, pregnancy or lactation were excluded. The diagnostic basis comprised clinical symptoms, serum thyroxine and TRAb, thyroid ultrasound and orbital computed tomography. It was 10 ml of fresh peripheral blood that supplied the PBMCs. The receptor was derived from a man between 18 and 29 years old with Graves' hyperthyroidism. The V gene is TRBV20-1, the J gene TRBJ2-2; 7 bases align to TRBD1. Sequenced sample: blood. The DNA for the CDR3 is TGCAGTGCTAGACAAGGGGGCAGGGGGTACACCGGGGAGCTGTTTTTT. Translated: CSARQGGRGYTGELFF.